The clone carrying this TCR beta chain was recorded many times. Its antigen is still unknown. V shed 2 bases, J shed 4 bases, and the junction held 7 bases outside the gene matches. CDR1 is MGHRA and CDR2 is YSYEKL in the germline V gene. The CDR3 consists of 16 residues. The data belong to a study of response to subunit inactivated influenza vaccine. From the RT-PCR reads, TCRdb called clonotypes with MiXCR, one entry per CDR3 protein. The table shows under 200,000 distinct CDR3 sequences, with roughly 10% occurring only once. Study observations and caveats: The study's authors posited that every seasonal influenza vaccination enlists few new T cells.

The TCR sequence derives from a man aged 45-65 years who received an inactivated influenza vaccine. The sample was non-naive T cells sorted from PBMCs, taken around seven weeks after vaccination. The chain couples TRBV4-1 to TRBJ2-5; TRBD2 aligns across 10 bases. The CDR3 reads CASSQPQGTSAETQYF. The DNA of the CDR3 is TGCGCCAGCAGCCAACCACAAGGGACTAGCGCAGAGACCCAGTACTTC.